The rows below give T cell receptor beta chains drawn from one sample of a study of Ad26.COV2.S vaccination and SARS-CoV-2 variants. Profiling relied on immunoSEQ multiplex PCR, and the TCRdb table lists in-frame clones only, not all of them. This repertoire shows hundreds of thousands of clones, over 75% found once; its top ten account for about 3.4%. Material: peripheral blood, obtained in a trial of Ad26.COV2.S vaccine versus placebo. The receptor source for this set is a person between 18 and 65 years old who received the Ad26.COV2.S COVID-19 vaccine or a placebo. CDR3s include the opening cysteine and the closing phenylalanine or tryptophan. The D gene is left open where the match is weak. A clone size is listed for some rows: how often the clone was seen (once, few, many), or a class if it is expanded.

j_gene: TRBJ2-7; d_gene: NA; v_gene: TRBV2; abundance: NA; CDR3aa: CASSGVLNEQYF; CDR3nt: TGTGCCAGCAGTGGAGTATTAAACGAGCAGTACTTC
j_gene: TRBJ1-2; d_gene: NA; v_gene: TRBV19; abundance: NA; CDR3aa: CASSMGGLFYGYTF; CDR3nt: TGTGCCAGTAGTATGGGGGGGCTCTTCTATGGCTACACCTTC
j_gene: TRBJ1-3; d_gene: NA; v_gene: TRBV9; abundance: NA; CDR3aa: CASTPTGTGNTIYF; CDR3nt: TGTGCCAGCACCCCAACAGGGACCGGAAACACCATATATTTT
j_gene: TRBJ2-3; d_gene: TRBD2; v_gene: TRBV5-1; abundance: NA; CDR3aa: CASSSYSGEGDTQYF; CDR3nt: TGCGCCAGCAGCTCCTATAGCGGGGAGGGAGATACGCAGTATTTT
j_gene: TRBJ2-2; d_gene: TRBD2; v_gene: TRBV19; abundance: NA; CDR3aa: CASRSGGNTGELFF; CDR3nt: TGTGCCAGTAGAAGCGGGGGTAACACCGGGGAGCTGTTTTTT
j_gene: TRBJ1-3; d_gene: NA; v_gene: TRBV19; abundance: NA; CDR3aa: CASSIDGLAGTSGNTIYF; CDR3nt: TGTGCCAGTAGTATAGATGGCTTGGCTGGGACCTCTGGAAACACCATATATTTT
j_gene: TRBJ2-7; d_gene: NA; v_gene: TRBV27; abundance: NA; CDR3aa: CASRPTETYEQYF; CDR3nt: TGTGCCAGCAGGCCTACTGAAACCTACGAGCAGTACTTC
j_gene: TRBJ2-7; d_gene: TRBD2; v_gene: TRBV4-2; abundance: NA; CDR3aa: CASSQERRGSSYEQYF; CDR3nt: TGTGCCAGCAGCCAAGAGAGGCGCGGGAGCTCCTACGAGCAGTACTTC
j_gene: TRBJ2-3; d_gene: NA; v_gene: TRBV7-2; abundance: few; CDR3aa: CASSLLTDTQYF; CDR3nt: TGTGCCAGCAGCTTACTCACAGATACGCAGTATTTT
j_gene: TRBJ1-4; d_gene: TRBD1; v_gene: TRBV7-9; abundance: NA; CDR3aa: CASTIWKTGVTEKLFF; CDR3nt: TGTGCCAGCACCATATGGAAGACAGGGGTGACAGAAAAACTGTTTTTT
j_gene: TRBJ1-6; d_gene: NA; v_gene: TRBV18; abundance: NA; CDR3aa: CASSPPPGRVDSPLHF; CDR3nt: TGTGCCAGCTCACCTCCTCCCGGCCGGGTTGATTCACCCCTCCACTTT
j_gene: TRBJ2-6; d_gene: NA; v_gene: TRBV13; abundance: NA; CDR3aa: CASRWKGTGANVLTF; CDR3nt: TGTGCCAGCCGGTGGAAGGGGACTGGGGCCAACGTCCTGACTTTC
j_gene: TRBJ2-7; d_gene: NA; v_gene: TRBV4-3; abundance: once; CDR3aa: CASSQDIYRGNPYEQYF; CDR3nt: TGCGCCAGCAGCCAAGATATTTATCGAGGAAATCCCTACGAGCAGTACTTC
j_gene: TRBJ1-5; d_gene: TRBD1; v_gene: TRBV10-3; abundance: NA; CDR3aa: CAIRPDRQGNSNQPQHF; CDR3nt: TGTGCCATCAGACCCGATAGACAGGGGAATAGCAATCAGCCCCAGCATTTT
j_gene: TRBJ2-6; d_gene: TRBD1; v_gene: TRBV19; abundance: NA; CDR3aa: CASSSGTVSSGANVLTF; CDR3nt: TGTGCCAGTAGTTCAGGGACAGTCTCCTCTGGGGCCAACGTCCTGACTTTC
j_gene: TRBJ1-2; d_gene: NA; v_gene: TRBV30; abundance: NA; CDR3aa: CAWNGGSYGYTF; CDR3nt: TGTGCCTGGAATGGGGGGAGCTATGGCTACACCTTC
j_gene: TRBJ1-5; d_gene: TRBD1; v_gene: TRBV12-5; abundance: once; CDR3aa: CASGNSGQGDNQPQHF; CDR3nt: TGTGCTAGTGGTAACTCGGGACAGGGGGACAATCAGCCCCAGCATTTT
j_gene: TRBJ1-1; d_gene: NA; v_gene: TRBV21-1; abundance: NA; CDR3aa: CASSKAQGLVTEAFF; CDR3nt: TGTGCCAGCAGCAAAGCGCAGGGGCTGGTCACTGAAGCTTTCTTT
j_gene: TRBJ1-1; d_gene: NA; v_gene: TRBV30; abundance: NA; CDR3aa: CAWTGGGGTEAFF; CDR3nt: TGTGCCTGGACCGGAGGAGGGGGGACTGAAGCTTTCTTT
j_gene: TRBJ2-5; d_gene: NA; v_gene: TRBV15; abundance: NA; CDR3aa: CATSRDLQGARWKEETQYF; CDR3nt: TGTGCCACCAGCAGAGACCTACAGGGCGCGAGGTGGAAAGAAGAGACCCAGTACTTC
j_gene: TRBJ2-2; d_gene: TRBD2; v_gene: TRBV19; abundance: NA; CDR3aa: CASSILAGVNTGELFF; CDR3nt: TGTGCCAGTAGTATTCTGGCGGGGGTGAACACCGGGGAGCTGTTTTTT
j_gene: TRBJ2-2; d_gene: TRBD1; v_gene: TRBV12-5; abundance: NA; CDR3aa: CASGPWDRITGELFF; CDR3nt: TGTGCTAGTGGCCCTTGGGACAGGATCACCGGGGAGCTGTTTTTT
j_gene: TRBJ1-2; d_gene: NA; v_gene: TRBV2; abundance: NA; CDR3aa: CASSRANYGYTF; CDR3nt: TGTGCCAGCTCTCGAGCTAACTATGGCTACACCTTC
j_gene: TRBJ2-4; d_gene: NA; v_gene: TRBV13; abundance: NA; CDR3aa: CASSLQNIQYF; CDR3nt: TGTGCCAGCAGCCTCCAAAACATTCAGTACTTC
j_gene: TRBJ2-3; d_gene: NA; v_gene: TRBV27; abundance: NA; CDR3aa: CASSLEVADTQYF; CDR3nt: TGTGCCAGCAGTCTAGAGGTCGCAGATACGCAGTATTTT
j_gene: TRBJ1-2; d_gene: NA; v_gene: TRBV7-9; abundance: NA; CDR3aa: CASSSSGTANYGYTF; CDR3nt: TGTGCCAGCAGCTCATCCGGGACGGCCAACTATGGCTACACCTTC
j_gene: TRBJ1-6; d_gene: NA; v_gene: TRBV6-5; abundance: NA; CDR3aa: CASKRPEPNSPLHF; CDR3nt: TGTGCCAGCAAGCGACCCGAGCCGAATTCACCCCTCCACTTT
j_gene: TRBJ1-1; d_gene: TRBD1; v_gene: TRBV28; abundance: NA; CDR3aa: CASRNRGLGAEAFF; CDR3nt: TGTGCCAGCAGGAACAGGGGGCTCGGCGCTGAAGCTTTCTTT
j_gene: TRBJ2-6; d_gene: NA; v_gene: TRBV11-2; abundance: NA; CDR3aa: CASSSLSGANVLTF; CDR3nt: TGTGCCAGCAGCTCCCTGTCTGGGGCCAACGTCCTGACTTTC
j_gene: TRBJ2-5; d_gene: NA; v_gene: TRBV7-6; abundance: NA; CDR3aa: CASSLGPQETQYF; CDR3nt: TGTGCCAGCAGCTTAGGACCTCAAGAGACCCAGTACTTC
j_gene: TRBJ1-6; d_gene: NA; v_gene: TRBV19; abundance: NA; CDR3aa: CASSITRSSYNSPLHF; CDR3nt: TGTGCCAGTAGTATCACACGGAGCTCCTATAATTCACCCCTCCACTTT
j_gene: TRBJ1-1; d_gene: TRBD1; v_gene: TRBV29-1; abundance: NA; CDR3aa: CSGGTGGSLEAFF; CDR3nt: TGCAGCGGCGGGACAGGGGGATCCCTTGAAGCTTTCTTT
j_gene: TRBJ1-4; d_gene: NA; v_gene: TRBV27; abundance: NA; CDR3aa: CASSPDGRGYINEKLFF; CDR3nt: TGTGCCAGCAGTCCCGACGGGCGGGGTTATATTAATGAAAAACTGTTTTTT
j_gene: TRBJ2-1; d_gene: TRBD1; v_gene: TRBV13; abundance: NA; CDR3aa: CASSIPRQGWYNEQFF; CDR3nt: TGTGCCAGCAGCATACCCCGACAGGGTTGGTACAATGAGCAGTTCTTC
j_gene: TRBJ2-7; d_gene: NA; v_gene: TRBV5-7; abundance: once; CDR3aa: CASSLERGKFKRELYEQYF; CDR3nt: TGTGCCAGCAGCTTGGAAAGGGGGAAGTTCAAGAGGGAACTCTACGAGCAGTACTTC